These T cell receptor beta chains were read from a single sample in a study of blood T cell repertoires in COVID-19. The method was immunoSEQ multiplex PCR; TCRdb's version includes in-frame clones alone and lacks a portion of them. The sample shows about 380,000 clones, 88% of them seen only once. The sample comprised PBMCs or T cells enriched from blood (not recorded which). These receptors were collected from a woman under 30 who had recovered from COVID-19. The CDR3 runs from the conserved cysteine through the conserved F or W. The order of the fields is V gene, D gene, J gene, clone size, CDR3 DNA, CDR3 protein. A D gene is named only where the DNA matches it firmly. The size of a clone is reported for some rows only, either as once, few or many, or as a class for expanded clones.

TRBV10-1	.	TRBJ1-5	once	TGCGCCAGCAGTGGAGTTCAGCCCCAGCATTTT	CASSGVQPQHF
TRBV4-3	.	TRBJ1-3	.	TGCGCCAGCAGCCAAGGGCGGGCAGACTCGGACACCATATATTTT	CASSQGRADSDTIYF
TRBV7-8	TRBD2	TRBJ2-1	once	TGTGCCAGCAGCTTAAATAGCGGGGGAAACAATGAGCAGTTCTTC	CASSLNSGGNNEQFF
TRBV9	.	TRBJ1-6	.	TGTGCCAGCAGTCGAGGATCAAATAATTCACCCCTCCACTTT	CASSRGSNNSPLHF
TRBV9	TRBD1	TRBJ1-5	.	TGTGCCAGCAGCAAGGGACAGGGAGGCACTCAGCCCCAGCATTTT	CASSKGQGGTQPQHF
TRBV5-4	.	TRBJ1-3	.	TGTGCCAGCAGCAAAGGGACAACAGTTTCGGAAAACACCATATATTTT	CASSKGTTVSENTIYF
TRBV30	TRBD1	TRBJ2-3	.	TGTGCCTGGAGCCCTCCCTGGCAGGGGGTAGATACGCAGTATTTT	CAWSPPWQGVDTQYF
TRBV5-1	.	TRBJ2-3	once	TGCGCCAGCAGCTTCGGGGTCGCCACAGATACGCAGTATTTT	CASSFGVATDTQYF
TRBV20-1	TRBD2	TRBJ2-3	.	TGCAGTGCTAGTGGTTTCCTAGCGGGGGGGTCAGATACGCAGTATTTT	CSASGFLAGGSDTQYF
TRBV2	.	TRBJ1-2	.	TGTGCCAGCCCCCAAGGACTGAGGGTGGACTACACCTTC	CASPQGLRVDYTF
TRBV9	TRBD1	TRBJ1-1	.	TGTGCCAGCAGCGTAGAAGGGACAGGGGGCGAAGCTTTCTTT	CASSVEGTGGEAFF
TRBV28	.	TRBJ1-6	.	TGTGCCAGCACCCCGGGGGATTCACCCCTCCACTTT	CASTPGDSPLHF
TRBV28	.	TRBJ1-2	.	TGTGCCAGCAGTTTAAGTAACAGCCGCGGCTACACCTTC	CASSLSNSRGYTF
TRBV19	TRBD1	TRBJ2-3	.	TGTGCCAGTACCACTAGGGAGTTGACAGGGGGATCGGATACGCAGTATTTT	CASTTRELTGGSDTQYF
TRBV3-1/TRBV3-2	.	TRBJ2-1	once	TGTGCCAGCAGCCCTCGGGGGTTAACCTACAATGAGCAGTTCTTC	CASSPRGLTYNEQFF
TRBV7-2	TRBD2	TRBJ2-5	.	TGTGCCAGCAGCCCCCCCGGGAGGCTTTCGGGCGAGACCCAGTACTTC	CASSPPGRLSGETQYF
TRBV9	.	TRBJ2-3	.	TGTGCCAGCAGCGGACTCACAGATACGCAGTATTTT	CASSGLTDTQYF
TRBV7-9	TRBD1	TRBJ1-2	once	TGTGCCAGCACCAGACAGGGGTTTGTTTATGGCTACACCTTC	CASTRQGFVYGYTF
TRBV3-1/TRBV3-2	.	TRBJ1-1	.	TGTGCCAGCAGCCAAGACCCGGGTTGGGACACTGAAGCTTTCTTT	CASSQDPGWDTEAFF
TRBV29-1	.	TRBJ1-1	.	TGCAGCGTTGTAGCAGGGGCGAACACTGAAGCTTTCTTT	CSVVAGANTEAFF
TRBV9	.	TRBJ1-6	few	TGTGCCAGCAGCGTAGAGTTGGAGGGAGATTCACCCCTCCACTTT	CASSVELEGDSPLHF
TRBV29-1	TRBD1	TRBJ1-1	.	TGCAGCGGGCGGGACAGGGGGGACACTGAAGCTTTCTTT	CSGRDRGDTEAFF
TRBV2	.	TRBJ2-5	.	TGTGCCAGCAGTGAAAGCCAGACCCAGTACTTC	CASSESQTQYF
TRBV27	.	TRBJ1-4	.	TGTGCCAGCAGCATAACCAAAATTACTGGTACCCTTGAAAAACTGTTTTTT	CASSITKITGTLEKLFF
TRBV19	.	TRBJ1-1	.	TGTGCCAGTAGTATAGACCCGGGATCCTTAATTGAAGCTTTCTTT	CASSIDPGSLIEAFF
TRBV7-2	.	TRBJ1-3	.	TGTGCCAGCAGGCGGCGTGGCGGAGTCTCTGGAAACACCATATATTTT	CASRRRGGVSGNTIYF
TRBV19	.	TRBJ1-3	.	TGTGCCATAAGGACAAGCGGAAACACCATATATTTT	CAIRTSGNTIYF
TRBV7-3	.	TRBJ2-3	.	TGTGCCAGCAGCCGACTTGGTGTATCATCAGATACGCAGTATTTT	CASSRLGVSSDTQYF
TRBV7-3	TRBD2	TRBJ2-1	.	TGTGCCAGCAGCTTAGTGGCTAGCGGGCGTTACAATGAGCAGTTCTTC	CASSLVASGRYNEQFF
TRBV4-2	.	TRBJ1-2	few	TGTGCCAGCAGCCAAACTGAACAGGGTTCGGGTGGCTACACCTTC	CASSQTEQGSGGYTF
TRBV10-3	.	TRBJ1-1	once	TGTGCCACGGGTCCTGACAGGCTGAACACTGAAGCTTTCTTT	CATGPDRLNTEAFF
TRBV15	TRBD1	TRBJ1-4	.	TGTGCCACCAGCAGAGATGACGATACAGGGGTTGAAAAACTGTTTTTT	CATSRDDDTGVEKLFF
TRBV11-1	.	TRBJ1-1	.	TGTGCCAGCAGCCCATACAGGGAGACTGAAGCTTTCTTT	CASSPYRETEAFF
TRBV19	TRBD1	TRBJ1-1	.	TGTGCCAGTAGTATTGACAGGGGAAACACTGAAGCTTTCTTT	CASSIDRGNTEAFF
TRBV24-1	TRBD2	TRBJ2-1	.	TGTGCCACCAGTGACCCGAAGACTAGCGGGGGCAATTTTGAACCCTACAATGAGCAGTTCTTC	CATSDPKTSGGNFEPYNEQFF
TRBV29-1	.	TRBJ2-5	.	TGCAGCTCTGACGGAGGTGGGGAGACCCAGTACTTC	CSSDGGGETQYF
TRBV5-4	TRBD1	TRBJ2-7	.	TGTGCCAGCAGCTTGTCAGGGGGCGAGGTCTCCTACGAGCAGTACTTC	CASSLSGGEVSYEQYF
TRBV11-3	TRBD1	TRBJ2-3	.	TGTGCCAGCAGCCTACGACAGGGAAGCACAGATACGCAGTATTTT	CASSLRQGSTDTQYF
TRBV7-8	TRBD2	TRBJ2-5	.	TGTGCCAGCAGCTTCGTAGCGGGGGGGCTGGAGACCCAGTACTTC	CASSFVAGGLETQYF
TRBV19	.	TRBJ2-3	.	TGTGCCAGTAGTATATTTAACGGAGATACGCAGTATTTT	CASSIFNGDTQYF
TRBV7-2	.	TRBJ1-2	once	TGTGCCAGCAGCCGTGGTGACATTCTCCACTATGGCTACACCTTC	CASSRGDILHYGYTF
TRBV5-5	.	TRBJ1-6	.	TGTGCCAGCAGCCCACACCCCGGGGCCTATAATTCACCCCTCCACTTT	CASSPHPGAYNSPLHF